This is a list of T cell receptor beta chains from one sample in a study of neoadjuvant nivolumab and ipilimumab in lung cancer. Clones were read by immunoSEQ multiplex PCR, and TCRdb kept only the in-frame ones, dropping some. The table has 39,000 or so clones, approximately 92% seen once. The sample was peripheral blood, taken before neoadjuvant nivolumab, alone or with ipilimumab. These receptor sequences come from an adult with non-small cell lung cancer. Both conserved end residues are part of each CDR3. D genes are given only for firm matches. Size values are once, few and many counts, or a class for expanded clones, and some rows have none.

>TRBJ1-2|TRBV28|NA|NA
TGTGCCAGCAGACGGATCGGACCCCTCTATGGCTACACCTTC
CASRRIGPLYGYTF
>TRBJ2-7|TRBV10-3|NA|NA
TGTGCCATCAGTGCAGTAGGCAACTACGAGCAGTACTTC
CAISAVGNYEQYF
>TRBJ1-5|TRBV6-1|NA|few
TGTGCCAGCAGTGTTAACGTATATAGCAATCAGCCCCAGCATTTT
CASSVNVYSNQPQHF
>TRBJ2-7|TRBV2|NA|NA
TGTGCCAGCAGTGAAGCGTTAGGGCTACCCCCCTACGAGCAGTACTTC
CASSEALGLPPYEQYF
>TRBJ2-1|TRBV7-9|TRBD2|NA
TGTGCCAGCAGCTTAGATCGACTAGCGGGAGGCAATGAGCAGTTCTTC
CASSLDRLAGGNEQFF
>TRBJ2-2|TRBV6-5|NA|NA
TGTGCCAGCGAAAAAGGGGGGAACACCGGGGAGCTGTTTTTT
CASEKGGNTGELFF
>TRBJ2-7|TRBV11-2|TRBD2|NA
TGTGCCAGCAGCTTAGGAGGACTAGAAGACTACGAGCAGTACTTC
CASSLGGLEDYEQYF
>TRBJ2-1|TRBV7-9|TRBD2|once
TGTGCCAGCAGCTTATCGACTAGCGGATTCTACAATGAGCAGTTCTTC
CASSLSTSGFYNEQFF
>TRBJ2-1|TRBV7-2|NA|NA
TGTGCCAGCAGCTTGGAGAGGTACAATGAGCAGTTCTTC
CASSLERYNEQFF
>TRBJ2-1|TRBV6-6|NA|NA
TGTGCCAGCAGTTACTCGGTGTTTCGGGAGCAGTTCTTC
CASSYSVFREQFF
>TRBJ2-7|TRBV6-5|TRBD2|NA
TGTGCCAGCAGGTGGGAGCGGGGGTCCTACGAGCAGTACTTC
CASRWERGSYEQYF
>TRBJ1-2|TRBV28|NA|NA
TGTGCCAGCAGTTTATCGGCCAGCGGGGACTATGGCTACACCTTC
CASSLSASGDYGYTF
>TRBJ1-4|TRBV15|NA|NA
TGTGCCACCAGCAGACCCGGCAATGAAAAACTGTTTTTT
CATSRPGNEKLFF
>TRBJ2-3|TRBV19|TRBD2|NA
TGTGCCAGTAATACCGCCGGGAGGAGCACAGATACGCAGTATTTT
CASNTAGRSTDTQYF
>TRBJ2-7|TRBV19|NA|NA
TGTGCCAGTAGTATAGGAGGCGGGAACCCCTACGAGCAGTACTTC
CASSIGGGNPYEQYF
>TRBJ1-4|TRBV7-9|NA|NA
TGTGCCAGCAGCTTTCCGCGAGGGGGGGAGAATGAAAAACTGTTTTTT
CASSFPRGGENEKLFF
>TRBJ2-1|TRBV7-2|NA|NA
TGTGCCAGCAGCGCGACTGAGGGGCGCTGGAATGAGCAGTTCTTC
CASSATEGRWNEQFF
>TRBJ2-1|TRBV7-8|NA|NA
TGTGCCAGCAGCTTAGGAGGACAAGAGTACAATGAGCAGTTCTTC
CASSLGGQEYNEQFF
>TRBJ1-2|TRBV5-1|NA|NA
TGCGCCAGCAGCATTGACTCCGGGGGCTCTAACTATGGCTACACCTTC
CASSIDSGGSNYGYTF
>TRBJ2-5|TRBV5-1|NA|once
TGCGCCAGCAGCTTGGTGGGGGGTCAAGAGACCCAGTACTTC
CASSLVGGQETQYF
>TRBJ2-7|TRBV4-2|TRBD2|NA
TGTGCCAGCAGCCAAGACGCGAGGAATCGGGAGGGACAATACGAGCAGTACTTC
CASSQDARNREGQYEQYF
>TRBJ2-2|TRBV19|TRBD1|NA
TGTGCCAGTAGTATGGGCGGTGGGGACAGGACGACGAACACCGGGGAGCTGTTTTTT
CASSMGGGDRTTNTGELFF
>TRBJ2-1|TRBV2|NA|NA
TGTGCCAGCCGGATCCTAGCAGCCGGCTCCTACAATGAGCAGTTCTTC
CASRILAAGSYNEQFF
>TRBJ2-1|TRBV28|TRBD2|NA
TGTGCCAGCAGTTCCGGGACTAGGCGAGTCAATGAGCAGTTCTTC
CASSSGTRRVNEQFF